Presented here are 10 T cell receptor beta chains from one specimen sequenced in a study of shared clonotypes between healthy human individuals. Sequenced by immunoSEQ multiplex PCR; TCRdb stores in-frame clones only, minus some. The sample contains millions of clones, approximately 93% of which appear only once. Sequencing was carried out using naive CD4+ T cells from PBMCs. The subset: CD45RA+ positively selected. The receptors were sampled from a man between 18 and 35 years old in good health. Some clones in this sample may be carry-over from other donors' samples.

The chain combines TRBV5-5 with TRBJ2-7; D gene uncertain. CDR1 is SGHKS, CDR2 YYEKEE, per germline (reference sequence). V was trimmed by 1 base and J by 5 bases, leaving 19 bases between them. The CDR3 runs to 16 residues. The CDR3 DNA is TGTGCCAGCAGCTTGAAGGCGCGGCCAACAACCCACGAGCAGTACTTC. Protein product: CASSLKARPTTHEQYF.

The rearrangement uses TRBV30 and TRBJ1-5; 9 bases align to TRBD1. From germline, CDR1 is GTSNPN and CDR2 SVGIG (reference sequence). V gave up 3 bases and J gave up 5 bases; unmatched junction bases: 8. There are 15 residues in the CDR3. The CDR3 region is CAWSLDRGIDQPQHF. DNA of the CDR3: TGTGCCTGGAGCCTTGACAGGGGGATCGATCAGCCCCAGCATTTT.

This clone was found a few times. This chain connects TRBV9 to TRBJ1-3; possible D gene TRBD1, 5 bases. CDR3 size: 15 residues. V dropped 5 bases and J dropped 0 bases, with 12 bases sitting between them. Germline-derived CDR1 and CDR2 are SGDLS and YYNGEE. The CDR3 bases are TGTGCCAGCAGTAAAACAGGTATCTCTGGAAACACCATATATTTT. Translating gives CASSKTGISGNTIYF.

About this clone: The same CDR3 is also encoded by other DNA sequences in this sample. V gene TRBV29-1 combines with J gene TRBJ1-1; no reliable D call. The CDR3 consists of 13 residues. The V end was cut by 4 bases, the J end by 0 bases, with 9 bases between. The germline CDR1 and CDR2 sequences are SQVTM and ANQGSEA. The CDR3 region has the DNA TGCAGCGTTGTTCGACGGTTGAACACTGAAGCTTTCTTT. Protein: CSVVRRLNTEAFF.

The chain carries TRBV30 and TRBJ1-4; D is possibly TRBD1 (5 bases). The V and J ends lost 4 bases and 2 bases respectively, with 17 bases between them. Germline V gene sequence: CDR1 GTSNPN, CDR2 SVGIG (reference sequence). The CDR3 loop spans 16 amino acids. The CDR3 DNA reads TGTGCCTGGAACCGGGCCGGGGCTGATACTAATGAAAAACTGTTTTTT. It specifies CAWNRAGADTNEKLFF.

To note about this clone: The same CDR3 arises from other DNA sequences in this sample as well. V usage is TRBV11-2 and J usage is TRBJ2-1; 11 bases agree with TRBD2. Germline V gene data show CDR1 as SGHAT and CDR2 as FQNNGV. Germline trimming cut 2 bases from V and 4 bases from J; bases unmatched to any gene: 1. The CDR3 loop spans 15 amino acids. The CDR3 DNA is TGTGCCAGCAGCTTAACTAGCGGGAGTTACAATGAGCAGTTCTTC. It specifies CASSLTSGSYNEQFF.

The chain recombines TRBV30 with TRBJ2-5; no clear D gene. CDR3 length equals 12 residues. V was cut by 5 bases and J by 5 bases, with 12 bases left in between. Germline CDR1 GTSNPN, CDR2 SVGIG (reference sequence). The CDR3 DNA is TGTGCCTGGGACCACGGACGGGAGACCCAGTACTTC. It is translated as CAWDHGRETQYF.

This rearrangement joins TRBV7-2 to TRBJ2-1; 7 positions agree with TRBD2. The CDR3 has 15 amino acids. J lost 4 bases, V lost 1 base, and 4 bases had no gene match. Germline V gives CDR1 SGHTA, CDR2 FQGNSA. CDR3 nucleotides: TGTGCCAGCAGCTTAGAAGTTAGCGGGTACAATGAGCAGTTCTTC. Residues: CASSLEVSGYNEQFF.

This clone was counted a single time. The rearrangement links TRBV28 to TRBJ2-2; D is perhaps TRBD1 or TRBD2 (5 bases each). Germline V gene lookup returns CDR1 MDHEN and CDR2 SYDVKM. V gave up 8 bases and J gave up 4 bases, with 17 bases separating them. The CDR3 spans 15 residues. The CDR3 DNA sequence: TGTGCCAGCGTGGGGTGGGGCGGGCCCACCGGGGAGCTGTTTTTT. This gives the protein CASVGWGGPTGELFF. Based on the CDR3 plus reference TRBV28 and TRBJ2-2, the full variable domain is DVKVTQSSRYLVKRTGEKVFLECVQDMDHENMFWYRQDPGLGLRLIYFSYDVKMKEKGDIPEGYSVSREKKERFSLILESASTNQTSMYLCASVGWGGPTGELFFGEGSRLTVL.

The gene calls are TRBV10-3 and TRBJ1-5, with D hard to call. Deletions cut 3 bases from V and 6 bases from J, with 9 bases between. The CDR3 spans 13 residues. The germline V gene has CDR1 ENHRY and CDR2 SYGVKD. The CDR3 here is CAISDLRVQPQHF. CDR3 DNA: TGTGCCATCAGTGATCTTAGGGTTCAGCCCCAGCATTTT.